Listed below are T cell receptor beta chains from one sample, sequenced in a study of early T cells in non-severe SARS-CoV-2 infection. TCRdb ran MiXCR on the 5' RACE reads and lists one entry per CDR3 protein. The sample lists nearly 45,000 distinct CDR3 sequences; about 11% were seen once. Sequences were obtained from whole blood. All receptors come from an adult who was a healthcare worker with PCR-confirmed SARS-CoV-2 infection or an uninfected control (not recorded which). The CDR3 runs from the conserved cysteine through the conserved F or W. D genes are given only for firm matches. Where a row states a size, it is once, few, many or the class of an expanded clone; other rows omit it.

abundance,d_gene,v_gene,j_gene,CDR3aa,CDR3nt
many,TRBD1,TRBV6-5,TRBJ1-6,CASMTRTGGNNSPLHF,TGTGCCAGCATGACTCGGACAGGGGGCAACAATTCACCCCTCCACTTT
few,.,TRBV5-1,TRBJ1-6,CASSLRLGDSPLHF,TGCGCCAGCAGCTTGCGGTTGGGGGATTCACCCCTCCACTTT
.,.,TRBV6-1,TRBJ2-3,CASSEAVPMGRVYSNQPQYF,TGTGCCAGCAGTGAAGCAGTCCCTATGGGTAGGGTGTATAGCAATCAGCCCCAGTATTTT
few,.,TRBV6-4,TRBJ1-6,CASSLLWANSPLHF,TGTGCCAGCAGCTTACTTTGGGCTAATTCACCCCTCCACTTT
few,TRBD1,TRBV7-6,TRBJ1-1,CASSPEWTGVAFF,TGTGCCAGCAGCCCAGAATGGACAGGGGTAGCTTTCTTT
many,.,TRBV24-1,TRBJ2-3,CATSDVRATSTDTQYF,TGTGCCACCAGTGATGTCAGGGCCACTAGCACAGATACGCAGTATTTT
many,TRBD1,TRBV6-1,TRBJ2-7,CASSIATGVAYEQYF,TGTGCCAGCAGTATAGCGACAGGGGTTGCGTACGAGCAGTACTTC
few,TRBD1,TRBV10-3,TRBJ2-3,CAIWDRGHTQYF,TGTGCCATCTGGGACAGGGGTCATACGCAGTATTTT
.,.,TRBV4-1,TRBJ2-3,CASRLDRSTDTQYF,TGCGCCAGCAGGTTGGACAGAAGCACAGATACGCAGTATTTT
many,TRBD1,TRBV7-9,TRBJ2-3,CASSLRTGYITDTQYF,TGTGCCAGCAGCCTCCGGACAGGTTATATTACAGATACGCAGTATTTT
many,TRBD2,TRBV13,TRBJ2-5,CASVREGQETQYF,TGTGCCAGCGTAAGGGAGGGGCAAGAGACCCAGTACTTC
many,.,TRBV11-2,TRBJ1-1,CASSSAPVQNTEAFF,TGTGCCAGCAGCTCAGCTCCAGTTCAGAACACTGAAGCTTTCTTT
many,.,TRBV5-1,TRBJ2-7,CASSRDLGYEQYF,TGCGCCAGCAGTCGTGACTTGGGGTACGAGCAGTACTTC